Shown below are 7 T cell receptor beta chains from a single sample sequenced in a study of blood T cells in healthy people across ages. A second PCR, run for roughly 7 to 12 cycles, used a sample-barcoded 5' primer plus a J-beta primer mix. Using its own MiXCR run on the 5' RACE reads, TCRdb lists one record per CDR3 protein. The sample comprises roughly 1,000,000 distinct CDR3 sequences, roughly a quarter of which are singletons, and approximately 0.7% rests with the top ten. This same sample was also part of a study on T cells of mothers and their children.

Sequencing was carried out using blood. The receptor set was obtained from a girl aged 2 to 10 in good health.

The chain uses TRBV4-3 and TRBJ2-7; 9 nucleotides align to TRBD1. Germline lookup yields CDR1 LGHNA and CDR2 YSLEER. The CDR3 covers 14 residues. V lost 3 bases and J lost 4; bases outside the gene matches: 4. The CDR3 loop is CASSHGQGKYEQYF. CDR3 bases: TGCGCCAGCAGCCACGGACAGGGGAAGTACGAGCAGTACTTC.

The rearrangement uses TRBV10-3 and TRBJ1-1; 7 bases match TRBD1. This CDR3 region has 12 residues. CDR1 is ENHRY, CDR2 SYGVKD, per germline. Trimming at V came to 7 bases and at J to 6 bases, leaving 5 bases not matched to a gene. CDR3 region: CAIKGQDAEAFF. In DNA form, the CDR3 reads TGTGCCATCAAAGGACAGGATGCTGAAGCTTTCTTT.

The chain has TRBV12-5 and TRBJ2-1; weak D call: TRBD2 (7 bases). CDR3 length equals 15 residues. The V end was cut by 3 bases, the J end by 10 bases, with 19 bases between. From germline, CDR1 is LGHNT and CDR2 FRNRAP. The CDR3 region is CASGFFGGPLGEQFF. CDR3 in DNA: TGTGCTAGTGGTTTCTTCGGGGGGCCCCTTGGCGAGCAGTTCTTC. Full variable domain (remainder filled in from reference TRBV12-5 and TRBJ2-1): DARVTQTPRHKVTEMGQEVTMRCQPILGHNTVFWYRQTMMQGLELLAYFRNRAPLDDSGMPKDRFSAEMPDATLATLKIQPSEPRDSAVYFCASGFFGGPLGEQFFGPGTRLTVL.

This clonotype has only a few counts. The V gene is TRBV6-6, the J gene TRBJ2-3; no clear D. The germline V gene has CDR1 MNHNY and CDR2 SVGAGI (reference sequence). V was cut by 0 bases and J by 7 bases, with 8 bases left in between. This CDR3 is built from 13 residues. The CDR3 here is CASSYSDGNTQYF. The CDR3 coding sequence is TGTGCCAGCAGTTACTCAGACGGAAATACGCAGTATTTT.

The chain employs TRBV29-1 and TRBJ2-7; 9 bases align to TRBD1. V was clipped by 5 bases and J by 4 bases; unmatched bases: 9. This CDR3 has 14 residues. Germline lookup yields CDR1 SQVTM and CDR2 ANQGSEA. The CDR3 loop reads CSVSDRGGVYEQYF. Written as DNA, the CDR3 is TGCAGCGTTTCGGACAGGGGAGGGGTTTACGAGCAGTACTTC.

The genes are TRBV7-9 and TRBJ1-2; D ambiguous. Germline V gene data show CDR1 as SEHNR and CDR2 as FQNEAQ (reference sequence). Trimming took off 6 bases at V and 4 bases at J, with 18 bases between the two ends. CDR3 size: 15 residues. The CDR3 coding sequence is TGTGCCAGCAGTTCGATCGGAGGGAGCGGCTATGGCTACACCTTC. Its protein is CASSSIGGSGYGYTF.

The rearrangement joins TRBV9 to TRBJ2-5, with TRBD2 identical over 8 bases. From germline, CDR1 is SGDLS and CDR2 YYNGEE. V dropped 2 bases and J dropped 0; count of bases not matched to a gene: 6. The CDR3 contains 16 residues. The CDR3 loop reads CASSVGIAGNQETQYF. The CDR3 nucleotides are TGTGCCAGCAGCGTTGGTATAGCGGGGAACCAAGAGACCCAGTACTTC.